A selection of T cell receptor beta chains follows, all from one sample in a study of T cells in Graves' hyperthyroidism and ophthalmopathy. TCRdb re-called the multiplex PCR reads with MiXCR, one entry per CDR3 protein. The table shows approximately 400,000 distinct CDR3 sequences, with around 14% occurring only once. Sample: blood. The receptor source for this set is a young woman with Graves' hyperthyroidism. Each CDR3 is given without its conserved first and last residue.

TRBV7-9,12,ASSSLGGYTEAF
TRBV3-1,14,ASSQEFSGASHEQF
TRBV27,13,ASSPKPSNSYEQY
TRBV6-1,11,ASSGFSYNEQF
TRBV7-8,14,ASSSPRDREGYEQY
TRBV27,15,ASSLRRQNGAGSPLH
TRBV10-2,11,ASSEGAWGTQY
TRBV11-2,13,ASSSLAGIRETQY
TRBV29-1,10,SVRTGEETQY
TRBV20-1,11,RGTGVRNQPQH
TRBV29-1,11,SVEDGKGVKLF
TRBV11-2,13,ASTFNWAPAETQY
TRBV7-8,19,ASSLAWDRGRLAGHPWEQF
TRBV6-1,16,ASSPTWGWPPQSYEQY
TRBV6-2/TRBV6-3,11,ASGGTESYEQY
TRBV2,14,ASIGQGTHHNEKLF
TRBV19,13,ASSIVGGGTDTQY
TRBV20-1,12,SARLRDTGNTIY
TRBV25-1,12,ASRLQGSQETQY
TRBV5-4,17,ASSPTVGLAGGVYNEQF
TRBV7-3,14,ASSPTSGRNTGELF
TRBV20-1,12,SAYPGTGYSPLH
TRBV9,13,ASSVGLADYNEQF
TRBV5-6,14,ASSLLRATGNQPQH
TRBV15,12,ATSRDGKNSPLH
TRBV28,9,ASTLQGKLF
TRBV7-9,13,ASRGGTSGGNEQF
TRBV12-3/TRBV12-4,10,ASSLQGSGYT
TRBV18,11,ASSPGRAETQY
TRBV18,14,ASSPLREVGRYGYT
TRBV10-2,10,ASNGQNYEQY